One sample yielded the 4 T cell receptor beta chains listed below, sequenced in a study of beta chain features in type 1 diabetes. Sequenced material consisted of expressed TCRB transcripts (all of the isolated RNA was reverse transcribed). Data came from immunoSEQ multiplex PCR; TCRdb stores just in-frame clones and leaves some out. Of roughly 140,000 clones detected, about 50% appear once; the ten largest clones hold 0.4% to 0.5%. The sample comprised Tregs from blood. The receptors come from a man aged 18 to 30 in good health.

J is TRBJ1-2 and V is TRBV7-2, with 10 bases matching TRBD1. The length of the CDR3 is 14 residues. The V segment lost 5 bases and the J segment 10 bases; nucleotides outside the gene matches: 10. The germline V gene has CDR1 SGHTA and CDR2 FQGNSA. The CDR3 spells CASSKSDRGRVYTF. As DNA, the CDR3 is TGTGCCAGCAGCAAGAGCGACAGGGGGCGCGTCTACACCTTC.

This sequence joins TRBV7-6 and TRBJ1-1; maybe TRBD1 (5 bases). The CDR3 has 13 residues. Germline-derived CDR1 and CDR2 are SGHVS and FNYEAQ. V gave up 1 base and J gave up 7 bases, with 10 bases separating them. The DNA for the CDR3 is TGTGCCAGCAGCTTAGGGAGGGGAGGTGAAGCTTTCTTT. The encoded protein is CASSLGRGGEAFF.

This sequence joins TRBV19 and TRBJ1-1; TRBD1 matches at 8 bases. The CDR3 is 15 amino acids. The germline gives CDR1 LNHDA, CDR2 SQIVND (reference sequence). With 9 bases clipped from V and 4 bases from J, the junction kept 13 bases outside the gene matches. CDR3 region: CARDRTGRESTEAFF. The CDR3 coding sequence is TGTGCCAGGGACCGGACAGGGAGGGAGAGCACTGAAGCTTTCTTT.

The V call is TRBV6-5, the J call TRBJ2-2; weak D call: TRBD2 (5 bases). This CDR3 comprises 16 residues. Trimming left V 0 bases short and J 6 bases short, with 14 bases between. The germline V gene encodes CDR1 MNHEY and CDR2 SVGAGI. CDR3: CASSYSRRAGPGELFF. In DNA, the CDR3 is TGTGCCAGCAGTTACTCGCGCCGCGCGGGTCCCGGGGAGCTGTTTTTT.